This TCR beta chain is drawn from a study of human T cells and chemical hapten exposure. The time point was: patch test 2, 6 weeks after DPC sensitization. The treatment was: therapeutic diphenylcyclopropenone sensitization with weekly scalp DPC. The study's library attached unique molecular identifiers to single cDNA molecules. TCRdb re-analysed the RACE reads in MiXCR, keeping a single row per CDR3 protein. The table shows roughly 150,000 distinct CDR3 sequences, with 10% to 15% occurring only once. The sample here was whole blood, taken in connection with sensitization to the hapten diphenylcyclopropenone (DPC). The clonotype originates from a woman between 45 and 60 years old with alopecia areata. Some clones in this sample may be carry-over from other donors' samples.

The CDR3 DNA reads TGTGCCAGCAGACGTGGGGGCAGTGACTATGGCTACACCTTC. Translating gives CASRRGGSDYGYTF. This chain links TRBV11-2 with TRBJ1-2; a weak D match, TRBD1 (6 bases). This CDR3 contains 14 residues. CDR1 and CDR2 from the germline V gene are SGHAT and FQNNGV. Trimming removed 6 bases from V and 3 bases from J, with 14 bases in between.